These 17 T cell receptor beta chains originate from one sample sequenced in a study of human T cells and chemical hapten exposure. TCRdb re-called the RACE reads through MiXCR, storing one row per CDR3 protein. The table has roughly 110,000 distinct CDR3 sequences, more than 10% seen once; the top ten hold around 1.7%. The time point is: pre-sensitization, week 0. Treatment indicated: therapeutic diphenylcyclopropenone sensitization with weekly scalp DPC. The sequencing here drew on whole blood, taken in connection with sensitization to the hapten diphenylcyclopropenone (DPC). These receptors were obtained from a woman aged 50 to 60 with alopecia areata. Some clones in this sample may be carry-over from other donors' samples.

V is TRBV7-2 and J is TRBJ1-1; D is undetermined. The CDR3 is made up of 14 amino acids. V was shortened by 7 bases and J by 1 base, with 13 bases between the two germline ends. Germline loops: CDR1 SGHTA, CDR2 FQGNSA. The CDR3 protein is CASNAPNRNTEAFF. DNA of the CDR3: TGTGCCAGCAACGCACCGAACAGGAACACTGAAGCTTTCTTT.

The V and J genes are TRBV6-2 or TRBV6-3 and TRBJ2-1; 9 bases match TRBD2. J lost 4 bases, V lost 0 bases, and 4 bases had no gene match. Germline CDR1 reads MNHEY; CDR2 reads SVGEGT. This CDR3 is built from 16 residues. CDR3 in DNA: TGTGCCAGCAGTTACTCGATGACTAGCGGTTACAATGAGCAGTTCTTC. Amino acids: CASSYSMTSGYNEQFF.

Ten or more counts support this clonotype. J is TRBJ1-5 and V is TRBV6-6; TRBD1 is a possible D gene (5 bases). Trimming stripped 2 bases from V and 10 bases from J, with 24 bases between. The CDR3 extends over 17 amino acids. The germline V gene has CDR1 MNHNY and CDR2 SVGAGI (reference sequence). The CDR3 spells CASSYQVGRAGIGPQHF. Here the CDR3 DNA reads TGTGCCAGCAGTTACCAGGTTGGCAGGGCGGGGATAGGTCCCCAGCATTTT.

This clonotype has only a few counts. The chain is built from TRBV3-1 and TRBJ2-7; 9 nucleotides align to TRBD1. Unmatched junction bases numbered 6, after V lost 4 bases and J lost 2 bases. Germline CDR1 is LGHDT and CDR2 is YNNKEL (reference sequence). The CDR3 covers 15 residues. The CDR3, as DNA: TGTGCCAGCAGCCCGGGCGGACAGGGGCCCTACGAGCAGTACTTC. Translation: CASSPGGQGPYEQYF.

This chain links TRBV12-3 or TRBV12-4 with TRBJ2-4; 8 bases align to TRBD1. Unmatched junction bases numbered 6, after V lost 6 bases and J lost 8 bases. The CDR3 runs to 13 residues. Written as DNA, the CDR3 is TGTGCCAGCAGCCCCGGACAGGGTTACATTCAGTACTTC. It encodes CASSPGQGYIQYF.

This clonotype showed up many times. The chain joins TRBV28 to TRBJ1-5; unclear D gene. This CDR3 contains 14 residues. V dropped 6 bases and J dropped 1 base, with 10 bases sitting between them. The germline V gene encodes CDR1 MDHEN and CDR2 SYDVKM. CDR3 in amino acids: CASRTPGSNQPQHF. The CDR3 DNA sequence: TGTGCCAGCAGGACTCCCGGGAGCAATCAGCCCCAGCATTTT.

The chain recombines TRBV18 with TRBJ2-3; no clear D gene. This CDR3 comprises 14 residues. Germline V gives CDR1 KGHSH, CDR2 LQKENI. Trimming took off 0 bases at V and 2 bases at J, with 6 bases between the two ends. CDR3 DNA: TGTGCCAGCTCACCACCGGTACACACAGATACGCAGTATTTT. This codes for CASSPPVHTDTQYF.

The sample holds many counts of this clonotype. This chain connects TRBV7-9 to TRBJ1-1; D uncertain. CDR1 is SEHNR and CDR2 is FQNEAQ in the germline V gene (reference sequence). The CDR3 is 14 amino acids. V gave up 1 base and J gave up 0 bases, with 6 bases separating them. The DNA of the CDR3 is TGTGCCAGCAGCTTAGTGGACGTGAACACTGAAGCTTTCTTT. This codes for CASSLVDVNTEAFF.

This clonotype was seen ten or more times. The chain joins TRBV6-5 to TRBJ1-3; perhaps TRBD1 as D (5 bases). Trimming left V 4 bases short and J 2 bases short, with 15 bases between. The CDR3 runs to 16 residues. Germline V lookup: CDR1 MNHEY, CDR2 SVGAGI. DNA for the CDR3: TGTGCCAGCAGTTCCCACGGGGGAGGGACTGGAAACACCATATATTTT. Encoded protein: CASSSHGGGTGNTIYF.

This clonotype was observed a few times. The chain recombines TRBV20-1 with TRBJ2-5; unclear D gene. The CDR3 has 12 residues. CDR1 is DFQATT and CDR2 is SNEGSKA in the germline V gene (reference sequence). V lost 2 bases, J lost 2 bases, and 6 bases lay in between. Here the CDR3 reads CSARRPQETQYF. The CDR3 DNA reads as TGCAGTGCTAGAAGACCGCAAGAGACCCAGTACTTC.

The chain carries TRBV7-2 and TRBJ1-1; no firm D call. The germline V gene encodes CDR1 SGHTA and CDR2 FQGNSA. The ends were cut back, 0 bases at V and 7 bases at J, with 9 bases in the middle. The CDR3 spans 13 residues. CDR3 protein: CASSLAVSDEAFF. Here the CDR3 DNA reads TGTGCCAGCAGCTTAGCGGTAAGCGATGAAGCTTTCTTT.

This rearrangement joins TRBV11-2 to TRBJ2-3; D is possibly TRBD2 (5 bases). V was cut by 0 bases and J by 5 bases, with 12 bases left in between. This CDR3 has 15 residues. CDR1 SGHAT and CDR2 FQNNGV come from the germline V gene. The CDR3 nucleotides read TGTGCCAGCAGCTTAGATCGCACCCGGGGAGATACGCAGTATTTT. It yields the protein CASSLDRTRGDTQYF.

The genes are TRBV7-9 and TRBJ1-2; tentative D call: TRBD1 (5 bases). From germline, CDR1 is SEHNR and CDR2 FQNEAQ (reference sequence). Trimming stripped 5 bases from V and 1 base from J, with 14 bases between. The CDR3 contains 15 residues. This CDR3 reads CASSLDSLFNYGYTF. The DNA of the CDR3 is TGTGCCAGCAGCCTCGACAGCCTGTTTAACTATGGCTACACCTTC.

The chain carries TRBV29-1 and TRBJ2-7, with D tentatively TRBD2 (6 bases). V gave up 6 bases and J gave up 0 bases, with 9 bases separating them. Germline V CDR1 and CDR2: SQVTM, ANQGSEA. There are 12 residues in the CDR3. CDR3 in amino acids: CSVRGNSYEQYF. The CDR3 DNA reads as TGCAGCGTGCGGGGTAACTCCTACGAGCAGTACTTC.

Concerning this clonotype itself: Since a much larger clone is just one base distant, this may be a read error. V and J are TRBV7-2 and TRBJ2-1; D is unresolved. Germline V gene data show CDR1 as SGHTA and CDR2 as FQGNSA. This CDR3 comprises 13 residues. CDR3 bases: TGTGCCAGCAGCCCCCCGCCCTACAATGTGCAGTTCTTC. Protein: CASSPPPYNVQFF.

This sequence joins TRBV6-5 and TRBJ2-6; possibly TRBD1 for D (6 bases). V lost 5 bases, J lost 0 bases, and 17 bases lay in between. Germline V gene sequence: CDR1 MNHEY, CDR2 SVGAGI. The length of the CDR3 is 18 residues. The CDR3 DNA reads TGTGCCAGCAGTACTCTGTGGGGGCGCAGCTCTGGGGCCAACGTCCTGACTTTC. It yields the protein CASSTLWGRSSGANVLTF.

This chain uses TRBV6-2 or TRBV6-3 with TRBJ2-4, with D hard to call. The length of the CDR3 is 15 residues. V lost 8 bases to trimming and J lost 0 bases, with 14 bases between them. CDR1 and CDR2 (germline): MNHEY, SVGEGT. CDR3 in amino acids: CASSNGGLAKNIQYF. CDR3 nucleotides: TGTGCCAGCTCAAACGGCGGCCTAGCCAAAAACATTCAGTACTTC.